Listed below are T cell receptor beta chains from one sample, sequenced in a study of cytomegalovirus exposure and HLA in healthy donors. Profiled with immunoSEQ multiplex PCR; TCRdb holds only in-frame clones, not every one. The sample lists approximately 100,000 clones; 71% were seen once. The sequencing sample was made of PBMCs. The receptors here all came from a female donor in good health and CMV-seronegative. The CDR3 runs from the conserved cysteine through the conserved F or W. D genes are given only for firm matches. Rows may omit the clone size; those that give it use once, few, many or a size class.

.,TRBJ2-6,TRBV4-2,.,CASSQVSLGSGANVLTF,TGTGCCAGCAGCCAAGTCTCTCTAGGTTCTGGGGCCAACGTCCTGACTTTC
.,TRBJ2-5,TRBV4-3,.,CASSQDTSRGQETQYF,TGCGCCAGCAGCCAAGACACCTCAAGGGGCCAAGAGACCCAGTACTTC
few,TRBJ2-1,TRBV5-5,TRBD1,CASGDRVLHEQFF,TGTGCCAGCGGGGACAGGGTCCTCCATGAGCAGTTCTTC
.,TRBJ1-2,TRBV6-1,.,CASTGKANYGYTF,TGTGCCAGCACGGGAAAAGCTAACTATGGCTACACCTTC
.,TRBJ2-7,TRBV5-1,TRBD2,CASSFGRESGDGQYF,TGCGCCAGCAGCTTCGGGCGGGAGTCAGGTGACGGGCAGTACTTC
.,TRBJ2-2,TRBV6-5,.,CASSLEGVGTGELFF,TGTGCCAGCAGTTTAGAGGGGGTAGGGACCGGGGAGCTGTTTTTT
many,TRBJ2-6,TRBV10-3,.,CAISESEGSGANVLTF,TGTGCCATCAGTGAGTCGGAGGGCTCTGGGGCCAACGTCCTGACTTTC
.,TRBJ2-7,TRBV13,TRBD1,CASRQGPGQGTDYEQYF,TGTGCCAGCAGACAAGGGCCCGGACAGGGGACAGACTACGAGCAGTACTTC
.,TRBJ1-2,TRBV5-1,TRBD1,CASRQEGQDGYTF,TGCGCCAGCAGGCAAGAAGGACAGGATGGCTACACCTTC
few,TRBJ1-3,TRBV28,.,CASSSSGASGNTIYF,TGTGCCAGCAGTTCCTCAGGGGCATCTGGAAACACCATATATTTT
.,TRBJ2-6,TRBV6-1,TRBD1,CASSVGLQGSGANVLTF,TGTGCCAGCAGTGTGGGGTTACAGGGGAGTGGGGCCAACGTCCTGACTTTC
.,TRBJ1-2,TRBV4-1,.,CASSRGGPNYGYTF,TGCGCCAGCAGCCGAGGGGGACCCAACTATGGCTACACCTTC
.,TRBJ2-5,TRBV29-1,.,CSDAGTRGETQYF,TGCAGCGACGCCGGGACGAGGGGGGAGACCCAGTACTTC
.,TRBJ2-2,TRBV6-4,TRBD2,CASSQSGTNTGELFF,TGTGCCAGCAGTCAAAGCGGGACCAACACCGGGGAGCTGTTTTTT
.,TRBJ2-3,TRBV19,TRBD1,CASSARRGLGGDTQYF,TGTGCCAGTAGTGCACGCAGGGGGCTTGGTGGAGATACGCAGTATTTT
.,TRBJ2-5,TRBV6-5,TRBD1,CASRRDRGRQETQYF,TGTGCCAGCAGACGGGACAGGGGGCGACAAGAGACCCAGTACTTC
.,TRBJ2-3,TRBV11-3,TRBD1,CASSSSTGQSTDTQYF,TGTGCCAGCAGCTCCTCGACAGGGCAGAGCACAGATACGCAGTATTTT
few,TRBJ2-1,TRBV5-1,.,CASSWGREPYNEQFF,TGCGCCAGCAGCTGGGGAAGGGAGCCCTACAATGAGCAGTTCTTC
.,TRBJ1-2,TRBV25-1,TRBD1,CASSPPRGPNYGYTF,TGTGCCAGCAGCCCCCCGAGGGGGCCAAACTATGGCTACACCTTC
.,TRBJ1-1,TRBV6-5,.,CASSYRGSEAFF,TGTGCCAGCAGTTACCGAGGGTCTGAAGCTTTCTTT
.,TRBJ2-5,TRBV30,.,CAWTVLLGLSETQYF,TGTGCCTGGACCGTTCTACTAGGACTCTCGGAGACCCAGTACTTC
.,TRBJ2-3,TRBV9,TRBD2,CASSYTGTTSTDTQYF,TGTGCCAGCAGCTATACCGGGACTACCTCCACAGATACGCAGTATTTT
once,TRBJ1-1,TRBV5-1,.,CASSRGWQNTEAFF,TGCGCCAGCAGTAGGGGTTGGCAGAACACTGAAGCTTTCTTT
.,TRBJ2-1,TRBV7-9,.,CASSPSGYEQFF,TGTGCCAGCAGCCCCAGCGGATATGAGCAGTTCTTC
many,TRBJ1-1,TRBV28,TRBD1,CASSFGTGIMNTEAFF,TGTGCCAGCAGTTTCGGGACAGGGATAATGAACACTGAAGCTTTCTTT
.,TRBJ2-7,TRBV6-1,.,CASSEGGTVYEQYF,TGTGCCAGCAGTGAAGGCGGGACCGTCTACGAGCAGTACTTC
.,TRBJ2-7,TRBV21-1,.,CASSPLKGNEQYF,TGTGCCAGCAGCCCTCTTAAGGGGAACGAGCAGTACTTC
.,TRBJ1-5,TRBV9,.,CASSKQGRDQPQHF,TGTGCCAGCAGCAAACAGGGTCGTGATCAGCCCCAGCATTTT
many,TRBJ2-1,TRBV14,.,CASSQVSSHNEQFF,TGTGCCAGCAGCCAAGTTAGCTCACACAATGAGCAGTTCTTC
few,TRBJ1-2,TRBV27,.,CASSPTIPGPYGYTF,TGTGCCAGCAGTCCAACGATACCAGGGCCCTATGGCTACACCTTC
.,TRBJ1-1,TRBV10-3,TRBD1,CAISDPGRGHEAFF,TGTGCCATCAGTGACCCCGGCAGGGGGCATGAAGCTTTCTTT
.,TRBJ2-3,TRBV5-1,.,CASSLALALSSTDTQYF,TGCGCCAGCAGCTTGGCCCTAGCGCTGAGTAGCACAGATACGCAGTATTTT
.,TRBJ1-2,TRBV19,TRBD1,CASSAGTGGYGYTF,TGTGCCAGTAGCGCCGGGACAGGGGGCTATGGCTACACCTTC
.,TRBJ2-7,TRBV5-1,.,CASSLALGDFAYEQYF,TGCGCCAGCAGCTTGGCCCTAGGGGATTTCGCCTACGAGCAGTACTTC
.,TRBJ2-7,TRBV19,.,CASSISRSEQYF,TGTGCCAGTAGTATTTCTCGGTCCGAGCAGTACTTC
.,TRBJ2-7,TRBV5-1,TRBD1,CASSPRDRGYEQYF,TGCGCCAGCAGCCCCCGGGACAGAGGGTACGAGCAGTACTTC
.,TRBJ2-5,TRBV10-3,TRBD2,CAIKTGLAGDQTQYF,TGTGCCATCAAGACGGGACTAGCGGGAGATCAGACCCAGTACTTC
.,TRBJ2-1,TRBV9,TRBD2,CASSVGSLAGVSNEQFF,TGTGCCAGCAGCGTAGGGTCCCTAGCGGGAGTTAGCAATGAGCAGTTCTTC